This TCR beta chain was profiled in a study of post-analysis software for immune sequencing data. Regarding the study as a whole: Among 4 or 5 TRBV segments more frequent in patients than controls were TRBV5-6, TRBV5-1 and TRBV20-1.

With respect to this clonotype: The antigen is not known.

Unique molecular identifiers had been added to the TCR beta cDNA libraries. TCRdb reprocessed the PCR reads via MiXCR and lists one record per CDR3 protein. The sample has about 680,000 distinct CDR3 sequences, approximately 60% seen once. Germline CDR1 and CDR2: PRHDT and FYEKMQ (reference sequence). The CDR3 has 15 residues. The junction had 4 bases not matched to a gene; V was cut back by 2 bases and J by 6 bases. This chain uses TRBV13 with TRBJ2-1, with 10 bases aligning to TRBD2. Input material: blood. The receptor comes from a girl between 2 and 10 years old with multiple sclerosis. The CDR3 reads CASSLIRTSGNEQFF. The CDR3 DNA reads as TGTGCCAGCAGCTTAATACGGACTAGCGGCAATGAGCAGTTCTTC.